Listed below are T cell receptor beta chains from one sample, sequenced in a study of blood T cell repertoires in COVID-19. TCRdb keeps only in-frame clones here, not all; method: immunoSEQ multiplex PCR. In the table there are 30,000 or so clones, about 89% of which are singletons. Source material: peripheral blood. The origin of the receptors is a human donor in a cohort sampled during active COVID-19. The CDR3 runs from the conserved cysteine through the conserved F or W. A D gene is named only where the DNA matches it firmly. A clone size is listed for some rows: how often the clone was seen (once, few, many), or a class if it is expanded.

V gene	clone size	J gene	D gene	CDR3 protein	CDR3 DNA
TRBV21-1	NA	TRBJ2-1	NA	CASSSGQGRNEQFF	TGTGCCAGCAGCTCGGGACAGGGTAGGAATGAGCAGTTCTTC
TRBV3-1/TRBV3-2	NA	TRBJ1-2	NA	CASSQVNRDGYTF	TGTGCCAGCAGCCAAGTCAACAGGGATGGCTACACCTTC
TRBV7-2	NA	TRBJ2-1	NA	CASSLGGGTSEQFF	TGTGCCAGCAGCTTAGGGGGGGGGACAAGTGAGCAGTTCTTC
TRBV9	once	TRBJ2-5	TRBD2	CASSYGLAQETQYF	TGTGCCAGCAGCTATGGACTAGCTCAAGAGACCCAGTACTTC
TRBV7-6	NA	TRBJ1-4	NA	CASSLGHGTEKLFF	TGTGCCAGCAGCTTAGGTCACGGGACTGAGAAACTGTTTTTT
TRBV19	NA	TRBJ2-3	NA	CASGGGSTDTQYF	TGTGCCAGTGGGGGCGGAAGCACAGATACGCAGTATTTT
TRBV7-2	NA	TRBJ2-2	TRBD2	CASSLNGAGGPGELFF	TGTGCCAGCAGCTTAAACGGGGCGGGGGGCCCCGGGGAGCTGTTTTTT
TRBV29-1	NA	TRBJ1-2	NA	CSVEYPEIYGYTF	TGCAGCGTTGAGTATCCGGAGATCTATGGCTACACCTTC
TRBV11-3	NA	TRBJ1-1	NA	CASSSPLFTGLTEAFF	TGTGCCAGCAGCTCCCCCCTCTTCACAGGGTTGACTGAAGCTTTCTTT
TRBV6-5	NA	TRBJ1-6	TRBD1	CASSPGQIYNSPLHF	TGTGCCAGCAGCCCGGGACAGATCTATAATTCACCCCTCCACTTT
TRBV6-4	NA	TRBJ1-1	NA	CASSDPGGNTEAFF	TGTGCCAGCAGTGATCCGGGAGGAAACACTGAAGCTTTCTTT
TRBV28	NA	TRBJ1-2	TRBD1	CASAGTGNSYTF	TGTGCCAGCGCCGGGACAGGGAATAGCTACACCTTC
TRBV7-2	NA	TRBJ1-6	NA	CASSFLFGQSGSPLHF	TGTGCCAGCAGCTTCCTTTTTGGACAATCTGGATCACCCCTCCACTTT
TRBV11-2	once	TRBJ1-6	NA	CASSLVGEPLHF	TGTGCCAGCAGCTTAGTCGGGGAACCCCTCCACTTT
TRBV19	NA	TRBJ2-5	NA	CASSIQQETQYF	TGTGCCAGTAGTATCCAGCAAGAGACCCAGTACTTC
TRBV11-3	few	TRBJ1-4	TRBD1	CASSLEGQTNEKLFF	TGTGCCAGCAGCTTAGAGGGACAGACTAATGAAAAACTGTTTTTT
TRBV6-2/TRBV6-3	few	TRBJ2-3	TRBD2	CASSYRLAGVDTQYF	TGTGCCAGCAGTTATAGACTAGCGGGAGTAGATACGCAGTATTTT
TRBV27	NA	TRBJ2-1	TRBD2	CASRLLAGGWYNEQFF	TGTGCCAGCCGCCTACTAGCGGGGGGTTGGTACAATGAGCAGTTCTTC
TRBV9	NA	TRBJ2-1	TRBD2	CASSVASGGLARKYNRQFF	TGTGCCAGCAGCGTAGCCTCGGGGGGACTAGCGCGAAAATACAATCGGCAGTTCTTC
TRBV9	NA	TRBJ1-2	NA	CASSVDHTAIYGYTF	TGTGCCAGCAGCGTAGATCATACAGCCATCTATGGCTACACCTTC
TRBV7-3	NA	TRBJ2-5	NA	CASSLNGGLAGETQYF	TGTGCCAGCAGCTTGAATGGCGGGTTAGCTGGGGAGACCCAGTACTTC
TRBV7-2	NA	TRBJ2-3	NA	CASSFGRDTQYF	TGTGCCAGCAGCTTCGGGAGAGATACGCAGTATTTT
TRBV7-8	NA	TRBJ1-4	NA	CASSLGVTNEKLFF	TGTGCCAGCAGCTTAGGCGTGACTAATGAAAAACTGTTTTTT
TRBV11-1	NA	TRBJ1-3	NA	CASSFGGNTIYF	TGTGCCAGCAGCTTCGGTGGAAACACCATATATTTT
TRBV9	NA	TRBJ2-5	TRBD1	CASSVEGQGEETQYF	TGTGCCAGCAGCGTAGAGGGACAGGGTGAAGAGACCCAGTACTTC
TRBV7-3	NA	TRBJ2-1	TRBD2	CASSLDAGGGNEQFF	TGTGCCAGCAGCTTAGATGCGGGAGGAGGAAATGAGCAGTTCTTC
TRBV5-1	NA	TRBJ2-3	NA	CASSLGRGRTGRPVTDTQYF	TGCGCCAGCAGCTTGGGTCGAGGACGGACGGGAAGACCCGTCACAGATACGCAGTATTTT
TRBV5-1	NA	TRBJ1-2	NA	CASSWGPTGVNNYGYTF	TGCGCCAGCAGCTGGGGGCCTACAGGAGTCAACAACTATGGCTACACCTTC